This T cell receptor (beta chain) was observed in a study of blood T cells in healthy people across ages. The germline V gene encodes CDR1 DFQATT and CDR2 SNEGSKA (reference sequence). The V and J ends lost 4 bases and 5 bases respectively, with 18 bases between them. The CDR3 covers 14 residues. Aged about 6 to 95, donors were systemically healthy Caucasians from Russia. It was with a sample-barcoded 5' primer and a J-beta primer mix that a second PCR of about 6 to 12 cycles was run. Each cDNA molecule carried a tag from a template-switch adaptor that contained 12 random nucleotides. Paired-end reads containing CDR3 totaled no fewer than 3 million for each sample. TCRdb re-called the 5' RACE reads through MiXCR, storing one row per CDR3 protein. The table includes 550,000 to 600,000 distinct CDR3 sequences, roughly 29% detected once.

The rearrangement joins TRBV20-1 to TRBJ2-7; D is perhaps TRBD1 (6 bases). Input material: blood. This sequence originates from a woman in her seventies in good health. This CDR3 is CSATQGSRLDEQYF. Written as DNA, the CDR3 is TGCAGTGCTACCCAGGGGTCGCGTCTTGACGAGCAGTACTTC.